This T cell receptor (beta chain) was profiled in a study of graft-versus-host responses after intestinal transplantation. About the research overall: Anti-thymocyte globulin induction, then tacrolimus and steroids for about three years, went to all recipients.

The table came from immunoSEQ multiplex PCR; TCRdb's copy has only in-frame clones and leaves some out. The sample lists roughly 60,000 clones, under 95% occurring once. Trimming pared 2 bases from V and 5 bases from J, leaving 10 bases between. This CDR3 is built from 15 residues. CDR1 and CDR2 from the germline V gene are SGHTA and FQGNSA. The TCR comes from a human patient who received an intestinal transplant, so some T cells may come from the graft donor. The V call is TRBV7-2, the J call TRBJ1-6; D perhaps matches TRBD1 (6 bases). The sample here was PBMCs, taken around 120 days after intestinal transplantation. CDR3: CASSLLTGNNSPLHF. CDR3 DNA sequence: TGTGCCAGCAGCTTACTCACAGGGAATAATTCACCCCTCCACTTT.